The subject of this entry is one T cell receptor beta chain. The sample originates from a study of blood T cell repertoires in COVID-19. The CDR3 totals 15 residues. The germline CDR1 and CDR2 sequences are LNHDA and SQIVND (reference sequence). The V and J ends lost 6 bases and 8 bases, in that order; junction bases with no gene match: 10. Sequenced by immunoSEQ multiplex PCR; TCRdb stores in-frame clones only, minus some. This table has some 220,000 clones, roughly 81% appearing once. The chain employs TRBV19 and TRBJ2-1, with 10 nucleotides matching TRBD2. The TCR originated in a man aged 50 to 59 who had recovered from COVID-19. Sequencing was done on a sample of peripheral blood. The CDR3 DNA follows: TGTGCCAGTAGGACTTACGGGACTAGCGTAGATGAGCAGTTCTTC. It is translated as CASRTYGTSVDEQFF.